These T cell receptor beta chains were read from a single sample in a study of blood T cell repertoires in COVID-19. TCRdb keeps only in-frame clones here, not all; method: immunoSEQ multiplex PCR. The table includes approximately 77,000 clones, 70% to 90% detected once. Sequenced sample: peripheral blood. Every receptor here comes from a woman aged 60-75 years with acute or convalescent COVID-19. Each CDR3 is given with its conserved first and last residue. D genes are given only for firm matches. Clone sizes are given selectively: once, few, many, or a class where the clone is expanded.

size: NA; J: TRBJ1-1; V: TRBV19; D: NA; CDR3: CASSIQNTEAFF; DNA: TGTGCCAGTAGTATCCAGAACACTGAAGCTTTCTTT
size: NA; J: TRBJ2-1; V: TRBV27; D: NA; CDR3: CASSFFWQGSYNEQFF; DNA: TGTGCCAGCAGTTTTTTTTGGCAGGGCTCCTACAATGAGCAGTTCTTC
size: once; J: TRBJ1-2; V: TRBV5-1; D: TRBD1; CDR3: CASSFRQGANYGYTF; DNA: TGCGCCAGCAGCTTTCGACAGGGAGCTAACTATGGCTACACCTTC
size: once; J: TRBJ1-4; V: TRBV14; D: NA; CDR3: CASAQGGAGEKLFF; DNA: TGTGCCAGCGCTCAAGGCGGCGCCGGCGAAAAACTGTTTTTT
size: NA; J: TRBJ1-5; V: TRBV10-3; D: TRBD1; CDR3: CAISESGTGGHYSNQPQHF; DNA: TGTGCCATCAGTGAGTCGGGGACAGGGGGCCATTATAGCAATCAGCCCCAGCATTTT
size: NA; J: TRBJ1-4; V: TRBV30; D: NA; CDR3: CAWSEVWGSGEKLFF; DNA: TGTGCCTGGAGTGAGGTGTGGGGCTCAGGGGAAAAACTGTTTTTT
size: NA; J: TRBJ2-2; V: TRBV11-2; D: TRBD1; CDR3: CASTPLTGSNTGELFF; DNA: TGTGCCAGCACCCCCCTGACAGGGTCGAACACCGGGGAGCTGTTTTTT
size: NA; J: TRBJ1-2; V: TRBV10-3; D: NA; CDR3: CAISPGTPGNYGYTF; DNA: TGTGCCATCAGCCCCGGGACTCCTGGAAACTATGGCTACACCTTC
size: NA; J: TRBJ2-1; V: TRBV7-2; D: TRBD2; CDR3: CASSSVRTSGGNEQFF; DNA: TGTGCCAGCAGCTCTGTCCGGACTAGCGGGGGGAATGAGCAGTTCTTC
size: NA; J: TRBJ2-3; V: TRBV9; D: NA; CDR3: CASSDAPRVASTDTQYF; DNA: TGTGCCAGCAGCGACGCCCCCAGGGTCGCTAGCACAGATACGCAGTATTTT